This entry lists 27 T cell receptor beta chains sequenced from one sample in a study of T cell responses to AZD1222 COVID-19 vaccine. TCRdb keeps only in-frame clones here, not all; method: immunoSEQ multiplex PCR. Of 120,000 to 150,000 clones listed, 92% are singletons. Sequencing used peripheral blood, obtained 28 days after the second AZD1222 dose. The receptors stem from an adult who received the AZD1222 COVID-19 vaccine.

The chain has TRBV6-5 and TRBJ1-6; D remains unclear. The V gene's germline CDR1 is MNHEY and CDR2 SVGAGI. Between the trimmed V and J ends, which lost 7 bases and 7 bases, there was a span of 17 bases. The CDR3 sequence is 15 residues long. The chain's CDR3 is CASTIATGGNSPLHF. Written as DNA, the CDR3 is TGTGCCAGCACCATTGCGACCGGCGGGAATTCACCCCTCCACTTT.

This chain joins TRBV29-1 and TRBJ2-6, with a tentative D call TRBD2 (6 bases). This CDR3 is built from 19 residues. The germline V and J ends were trimmed by 6 bases and 2 bases, with 26 bases remaining between them. Germline V gene data show CDR1 as SQVTM and CDR2 as ANQGSEA. CDR3 residues: CSVNLGDWTTTPGANVLTF. The CDR3 bases are TGCAGCGTGAACCTCGGGGACTGGACAACAACCCCTGGGGCCAACGTCCTGACTTTC.

The chain has TRBV19 and TRBJ2-2, with D perhaps given as TRBD1 or TRBD2 (5 bases each). V was shortened by 5 bases and J by 4 bases, with 14 bases between the two germline ends. This CDR3 region has 15 residues. The germline V gene has CDR1 LNHDA and CDR2 SQIVND (reference sequence). Here the CDR3 reads CASSARGRATGELFF. CDR3 coding DNA: TGTGCCAGTAGTGCCCGGGGCAGGGCCACCGGGGAGCTGTTTTTT.

The chain employs TRBV7-9 and TRBJ1-1, with TRBD1 matching over 8 bases. J was trimmed by 5 bases and V by 2 bases; bases with no gene match: 7. Germline V gene sequence: CDR1 SEHNR, CDR2 FQNEAQ (reference sequence). This CDR3 has 15 residues. The CDR3 nucleotides read TGTGCCAGCAGCTTACTGAAGACAGGGGTAACTGAAGCTTTCTTT. Encoded protein: CASSLLKTGVTEAFF.

The rearrangement joins TRBV12-3 or TRBV12-4 to TRBJ2-5; tentatively, D is TRBD2 (6 bases). The CDR3 loop spans 13 amino acids. The V end was cut by 4 bases, the J end by 5 bases, with 11 bases between. The CDR3 spells CASSSRETETQYF. The DNA of the CDR3 is TGTGCCAGCAGTTCACGGGAGACGGAGACCCAGTACTTC.

V and J are TRBV13 and TRBJ1-1, with a weak D call TRBD1 (5 bases). Trimming left V 5 bases short and J 4 bases short, with 23 bases between. The CDR3 runs to 17 residues. Germline CDR1 PRHDT, CDR2 FYEKMQ (reference sequence). The CDR3 sequence: CASSGRQGSVYFTEAFF. In DNA form, the CDR3 reads TGTGCCAGCAGCGGACGCCAGGGATCGGTATATTTCACTGAAGCTTTCTTT.

This chain connects TRBV5-4 to TRBJ2-3; D not resolved. This CDR3 spans 15 amino acids. The germline V gene encodes CDR1 SGHNT and CDR2 YYREEE (reference sequence). V was shortened by 4 bases and J by 0 bases, with 12 bases between the two germline ends. CDR3 DNA: TGTGCCAGCAGCACCCTGCCCCTGAGCACAGATACGCAGTATTTT. This encodes CASSTLPLSTDTQYF.

The chain links TRBV18 to TRBJ1-1; 7 nucleotides match TRBD1. CDR3 length equals 14 residues. Trimming took 5 bases from V and 10 from J; bases not matched to a gene: 13. The germline gives CDR1 KGHSH, CDR2 LQKENI. The CDR3 here is CASSLDRQGAGAFF. The CDR3, as DNA: TGTGCCAGCTCATTGGACCGACAGGGCGCGGGAGCTTTCTTT. The entire variable domain, with the rest obtained from reference TRBV18 and TRBJ1-1, is as follows: NAGVMQNPRHLVRRRGQEARLRCSPMKGHSHVYWYRQLPEEGLKFMVYLQKENIIDESGMPKERFSAEFPKEGPSILRIQQVVRGDSAAYFCASSLDRQGAGAFFGQGTRLTVV.

The V and J genes are TRBV12-5 and TRBJ1-3, with D unresolved. Germline CDR1 LGHNT, CDR2 FRNRAP. V was cut by 1 base and J by 2 bases, with 9 bases left in between. The CDR3 is 15 amino acids. The chain's CDR3 is CASGLGQSTGNTIYF. DNA for the CDR3: TGTGCTAGTGGTTTGGGACAATCTACTGGAAACACCATATATTTT.

The V gene is TRBV18, the J gene TRBJ1-4; no firm D call. V was clipped by 4 bases and J by 2 bases, with 11 bases between them. The CDR3 is made up of 15 amino acids. CDR1 and CDR2 from the germline V gene are KGHSH and LQKENI. CDR3 residues: CASSLIRETNEKLFF. The DNA for the CDR3 is TGTGCCAGCTCACTGATAAGGGAGACTAATGAAAAACTGTTTTTT.

The chain has TRBV7-8 and TRBJ1-1, with 8 bases lining up with TRBD1. Germline V CDR1 and CDR2: SGHVS, FQNEAQ. Trimming cost V 0 bases and J 3 bases; bases outside gene matches: 9. The CDR3 totals 17 residues. CDR3: CASSLAPRQGTYTEAFF. The CDR3 DNA is TGTGCCAGCAGCTTAGCGCCAAGACAGGGGACGTACACTGAAGCTTTCTTT.

The chain is built from TRBV19 and TRBJ1-1; D not certain. With 6 bases removed from V and 1 base from J, the gap between germline ends came to 15 bases. CDR3 length: 15 residues. Germline-derived CDR1 and CDR2 are LNHDA and SQIVND (reference sequence). The CDR3 nucleotides are TGTGCCAGTAGGACTGAAGTCGCATGGAACACTGAAGCTTTCTTT. Translated, it gives CASRTEVAWNTEAFF.

This rearrangement joins TRBV7-9 to TRBJ2-2; possible D gene TRBD2, 6 bases. Germline V CDR1 and CDR2: SEHNR, FQNEAQ (reference sequence). The CDR3 has 16 amino acids. V shed 5 bases and J shed 4 bases, with 17 bases lying between them. The chain's CDR3 is CASSQSPGEGTGELFF. Here the CDR3 DNA reads TGTGCCAGCAGCCAGTCTCCGGGAGAGGGCACCGGGGAGCTGTTTTTT. Looking up the rest from reference TRBV7-9 and TRBJ2-2 gives the full variable domain: DTGVSQNPRHKITKRGQNVTFRCDPISEHNRLYWYRQTLGQGPEFLTYFQNEAQLEKSRLLSDRFSAERPKGSFSTLEIQRTEQGDSAMYLCASSQSPGEGTGELFFGEGSRLTVL.

The chain joins TRBV7-9 to TRBJ1-2; no clear D gene. Germline V gene lookup returns CDR1 SEHNR and CDR2 FQNEAQ (reference sequence). The CDR3 spans 14 residues. V lost 1 base to trimming and J lost 2 bases, with 8 bases between them. CDR3 in DNA: TGTGCCAGCAGCTTAGGTGGAGAGAACTATGGCTACACCTTC. It encodes CASSLGGENYGYTF. The entire variable domain, with the rest obtained from reference TRBV7-9 and TRBJ1-2, is as follows: DTGVSQNPRHKITKRGQNVTFRCDPISEHNRLYWYRQTLGQGPEFLTYFQNEAQLEKSRLLSDRFSAERPKGSFSTLEIQRTEQGDSAMYLCASSLGGENYGYTFGSGTRLTVV.

V usage is TRBV5-1 and J usage is TRBJ2-7; 10 bases match TRBD2. With 0 bases clipped from V and 2 bases from J, the junction kept 8 bases outside the gene matches. This CDR3 spans 17 amino acids. Germline loops: CDR1 SGHRS, CDR2 YFSETQ. The DNA of the CDR3 is TGCGCCAGCAGCTTGGCACCCCCTAGCGGGAGTCCCTACGAGCAGTACTTC. This encodes CASSLAPPSGSPYEQYF.

This clone was seen once. The chain recombines TRBV7-2 with TRBJ2-2; unclear D gene. Trimming removed 4 bases from V and 0 bases from J, with 12 bases in between. The CDR3 extends over 16 amino acids. CDR1 and CDR2 (germline): SGHTA, FQGNSA. The CDR3 spells CASSSILVANTGELFF. Here the CDR3 DNA reads TGTGCCAGCAGCTCCATCTTGGTAGCGAACACCGGGGAGCTGTTTTTT. The full variable domain, with the rest looked up from reference TRBV7-2 and TRBJ2-2, is GAGVSQSPSNKVTEKGKDVELRCDPISGHTALYWYRQSLGQGLEFLIYFQGNSAPDKSGLPSDRFSAERTGGSVSTLTIQRTQQEDSAVYLCASSSILVANTGELFFGEGSRLTVL.

The rearrangement joins TRBV9 to TRBJ1-1; 10 positions agree with TRBD1. The CDR3 has 15 amino acids. V dropped 4 bases and J dropped 6; count of bases not matched to a gene: 9. Germline lookup yields CDR1 SGDLS and CDR2 YYNGEE. This CDR3 reads CASSLRGDRGSEAFF. The CDR3 bases are TGTGCCAGCAGCTTGAGAGGGGACAGGGGCTCTGAAGCTTTCTTT.

In regard to this clone: Different DNA sequences within this sample yield the same CDR3. CDR3 nucleotide sequence: TGTGCCAGCTCACCAGGACAGGGGGGTGGCTACACCTTC. Translated, it gives CASSPGQGGGYTF. This chain joins TRBV18 and TRBJ1-2, with 10 bases identical to TRBD1. CDR1 and CDR2 (germline): KGHSH, LQKENI. J gave up 7 bases and V 2 bases, and 1 base lay outside the gene matches. The CDR3 covers 13 residues.

This clone was seen only a few times. This chain links TRBV24-1 with TRBJ2-2; TRBD1 matches at 7 bases. Germline CDR1 reads KGHDR; CDR2 reads SFDVKD. This CDR3 has 15 residues. The junction had 10 bases not matched to a gene; V was cut back by 10 bases and J by 3 bases. In DNA form, the CDR3 reads TGTGCCACATCCGAACAGGGGAAGGACACCGGGGAGCTGTTTTTT. Amino acid sequence: CATSEQGKDTGELFF.

This chain joins TRBV4-3 and TRBJ2-7; D may be TRBD1 or TRBD2 (7 bases each). The CDR3 is 14 amino acids. CDR1 is LGHNA, CDR2 YSLEER, per germline. V shed 4 bases and J shed 5 bases, with 15 bases lying between them. The CDR3 here is CASSPRAGGDEQYF. The CDR3 DNA follows: TGCGCCAGCAGCCCCAGGGCAGGGGGGGACGAGCAGTACTTC.

The J gene is TRBJ1-5, the V gene TRBV7-8; a possible D gene is TRBD1 (6 bases). Trimming took 5 bases from V and 6 from J, leaving 14 bases between them. The CDR3 spans 14 residues. CDR1 is SGHVS, CDR2 FQNEAQ, per germline. The CDR3 reads CASSPPGVTQPQHF. The CDR3 nucleotides read TGTGCCAGCAGCCCGCCAGGGGTAACTCAGCCCCAGCATTTT.

V gene TRBV7-2 combines with J gene TRBJ2-3; perhaps TRBD2 as D (6 bases). V was clipped by 2 bases and J by 2 bases, with 11 bases between them. This CDR3 comprises 15 residues. Germline CDR1 and CDR2: SGHTA and FQGNSA. CDR3 sequence reads: CASSLWGGNTDTQYF. In DNA, the CDR3 is TGTGCCAGCAGCTTATGGGGCGGGAACACAGATACGCAGTATTTT.

J is TRBJ2-3 and V is TRBV2; 9 bases fit TRBD2. The CDR3 length is 15 residues. Germline CDR1 is SNHLY and CDR2 is FYNNEI. The V and J ends lost 4 bases and 4 bases, in that order; junction bases with no gene match: 6. The chain's CDR3 is CASSGERGDSDTQYF. CDR3 DNA: TGTGCCAGCAGTGGGGAGCGGGGGGACTCAGATACGCAGTATTTT.

This clone was observed a few times. The chain employs TRBV5-1 and TRBJ1-4; tentative D call: TRBD1 (6 bases). The length of the CDR3 is 15 residues. Trimming took off 5 bases at V and 7 bases at J, with 18 bases between the two ends. Germline-derived CDR1 and CDR2 are SGHRS and YFSETQ. The DNA of the CDR3 is TGCGCCAGCAGTCTTGAGGGGGGCGCGGGTGAAAAACTGTTTTTT. Amino acids: CASSLEGGAGEKLFF. The full variable domain, with the rest looked up from reference TRBV5-1 and TRBJ1-4, is KAGVTQTPRYLIKTRGQQVTLSCSPISGHRSVSWYQQTPGQGLQFLFEYFSETQRNKGNFPGRFSGRQFSNSRSEMNVSTLELGDSALYLCASSLEGGAGEKLFFGSGTQLSVL.

The rearrangement uses TRBV7-3 and TRBJ2-1; tentatively, D is TRBD1 (5 bases). Germline V lookup: CDR1 SGHTA, CDR2 FQGTGA. CDR3 length: 13 amino acids. The V and J ends lost 8 bases and 6 bases respectively, with 14 bases between them. The CDR3 protein is CASSAQGGNEQFF. In DNA form, the CDR3 reads TGTGCCAGCTCCGCCCAGGGCGGCAATGAGCAGTTCTTC.

This clone was seen just once. Other DNA sequences in the sample encode the same CDR3. This chain uses TRBV19 with TRBJ1-5; D is unclear. The CDR3 is 13 amino acids. The ends were cut back, 6 bases at V and 5 bases at J, with 11 bases in the middle. Germline V gives CDR1 LNHDA, CDR2 SQIVND (reference sequence). The CDR3 loop is CASRTGLDQPQHF. The CDR3 DNA reads as TGTGCCAGTAGAACGGGGTTGGATCAGCCCCAGCATTTT.

The V gene is TRBV27, the J gene TRBJ1-4; D is unresolved. V was trimmed by 4 bases and J by 5 bases, leaving 17 bases between them. Germline assignment: CDR1 MNHEY and CDR2 SMNVEV (reference sequence). The CDR3 runs 16 residues. The CDR3 here is CASSYKVAEGNEKLFF. CDR3 in DNA: TGTGCCAGCAGTTATAAAGTGGCAGAAGGGAATGAAAAACTGTTTTTT.